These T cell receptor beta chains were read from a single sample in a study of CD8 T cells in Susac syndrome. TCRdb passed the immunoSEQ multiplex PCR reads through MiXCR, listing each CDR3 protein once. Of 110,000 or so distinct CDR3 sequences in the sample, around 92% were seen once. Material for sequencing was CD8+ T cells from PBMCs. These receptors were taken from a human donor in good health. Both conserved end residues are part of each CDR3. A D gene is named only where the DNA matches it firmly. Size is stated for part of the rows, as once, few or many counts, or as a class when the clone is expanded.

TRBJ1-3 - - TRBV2 CASSDGGQGSLGNTIYF TGTGCCAGCAGTGATGGAGGGCAGGGGTCTCTTGGAAACACCATATATTTT
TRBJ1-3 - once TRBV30 CAWGRHSGNTIYF TGTGCCTGGGGGCGCCACTCTGGAAACACCATATATTTT
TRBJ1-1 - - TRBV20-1 CSARDLGGSNTEAFF TGCAGTGCTAGAGATCTCGGAGGATCGAACACTGAAGCTTTCTTT
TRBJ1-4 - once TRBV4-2 CASSGAMIATNEKLFF TGTGCCAGCAGCGGCGCGATGATCGCAACTAATGAAAAACTGTTTTTT
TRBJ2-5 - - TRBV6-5 CASSSPAVETQYF TGTGCCAGCAGCTCTCCGGCGGTGGAGACCCAGTACTTC
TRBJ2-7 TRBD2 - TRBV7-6 CASSSGTSGGIEQYF TGTGCCAGCAGCTCTGGGACTAGCGGGGGGATCGAGCAGTACTTC
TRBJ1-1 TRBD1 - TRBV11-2 CASSAGQRNTEAFF TGTGCCAGCAGCGCGGGACAGAGGAACACTGAAGCTTTCTTT
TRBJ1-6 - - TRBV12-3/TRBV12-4 CASSWGTPNSPLHF TGTGCCAGCAGCTGGGGGACACCTAATTCACCCCTCCACTTT
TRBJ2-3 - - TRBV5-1 CASSLEEVRDPPDTQYF TGCGCCAGCAGCTTGGAGGAGGTGCGGGACCCTCCCGATACGCAGTATTTT
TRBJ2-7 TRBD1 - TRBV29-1 CSVEGPGQTYEQYF TGCAGCGTTGAGGGGCCGGGACAGACCTACGAGCAGTACTTC
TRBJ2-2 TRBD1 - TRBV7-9 CASSFPGQGDTGELFF TGTGCCAGCAGCTTCCCGGGACAGGGCGACACCGGGGAGCTGTTTTTT
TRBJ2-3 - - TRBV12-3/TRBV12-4 CASRMGDTQYF TGTGCCAGCCGCATGGGAGATACGCAGTATTTT
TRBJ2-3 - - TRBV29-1 CSVGGQNTDTQYF TGCAGCGTTGGCGGGCAGAACACAGATACGCAGTATTTT
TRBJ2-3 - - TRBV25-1 CASTGADTQYF TGTGCCAGCACAGGGGCAGATACGCAGTATTTT
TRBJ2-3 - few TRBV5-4 CASSLVGGADTQYF TGTGCCAGCAGCTTGGTTGGCGGCGCGGATACGCAGTATTTT
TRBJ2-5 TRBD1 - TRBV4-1 CASSQADREETQYF TGCGCCAGCAGCCAAGCAGACAGGGAAGAGACCCAGTACTTC
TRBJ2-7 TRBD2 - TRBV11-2 CASSSGASGGSHNREQYF TGTGCCAGCAGCTCAGGGGCTAGCGGGGGGTCCCATAACCGAGAGCAGTACTTC
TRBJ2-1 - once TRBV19 CASSVRDGEQFF TGTGCCAGTAGTGTCAGGGACGGTGAGCAGTTCTTC
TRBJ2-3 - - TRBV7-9 CASSLGERTTDTQYF TGTGCCAGCAGCTTGGGGGAGCGGACCACAGATACGCAGTATTTT
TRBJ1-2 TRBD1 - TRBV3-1 CASSSGQGTPKGYTF TGTGCCAGCAGCTCCGGACAGGGGACGCCTAAAGGCTACACCTTC
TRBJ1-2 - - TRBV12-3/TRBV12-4 CASSLFRDDYGYTF TGTGCCAGCAGTTTATTTAGGGACGACTATGGCTACACCTTC
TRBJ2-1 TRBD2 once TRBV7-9 CASRSGRAHNEQFF TGTGCCAGCCGCAGCGGGAGGGCCCACAATGAGCAGTTCTTC
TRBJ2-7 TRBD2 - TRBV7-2 CASSTRLAGDNEQYF TGTGCCAGCAGCACCCGACTAGCGGGAGACAACGAGCAGTACTTC
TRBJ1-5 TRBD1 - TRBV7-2 CASSSPDRGGAQHF TGTGCCAGCAGCTCCCCGGACAGGGGAGGGGCCCAGCATTTT
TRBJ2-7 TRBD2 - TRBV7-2 CASSPGGVYEQYF TGTGCCAGCAGCCCTGGGGGGGTCTACGAGCAGTACTTC
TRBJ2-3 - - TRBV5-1 CASSQRSGNTDTQYF TGCGCCAGCAGCCAAAGGTCGGGAAACACAGATACGCAGTATTTT
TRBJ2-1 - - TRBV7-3 CASSLGLGRNEQFF TGTGCCAGCAGCTTAGGACTTGGTCGCAATGAGCAGTTCTTC
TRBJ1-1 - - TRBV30 CAWSVLRQGRAEAFF TGTGCCTGGAGTGTACTGAGGCAGGGAAGGGCTGAAGCTTTCTTT
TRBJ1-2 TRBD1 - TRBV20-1 CSAPGQGLYGYTF TGCAGTGCTCCGGGACAGGGATTATATGGCTACACCTTC
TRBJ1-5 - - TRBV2 CASSEALGNQPQHF TGTGCCAGCAGTGAAGCGTTAGGCAATCAGCCCCAGCATTTT
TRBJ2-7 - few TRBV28 CASSLVAGQGYEQYF TGTGCCAGCAGTTTAGTAGCGGGACAGGGCTACGAGCAGTACTTC
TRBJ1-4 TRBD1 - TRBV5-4 CASSLGTDRGTEKLFF TGTGCCAGCAGCTTGGGAACGGACAGGGGGACTGAAAAACTGTTTTTT
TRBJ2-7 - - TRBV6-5 CASSFSPGAYEQYF TGTGCCAGCAGTTTCTCCCCGGGGGCCTACGAGCAGTACTTC
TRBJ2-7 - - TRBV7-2 CASSLAHYEQYF TGTGCCAGCAGCTTAGCCCACTACGAGCAGTACTTC
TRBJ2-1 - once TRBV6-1 CASSEEGGHNEQFF TGTGCCAGCAGTGAGGAGGGGGGCCACAATGAGCAGTTCTTC
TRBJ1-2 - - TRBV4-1 CASSQVQGEGYTF TGCGCCAGCAGCCAAGTCCAGGGCGAAGGCTACACCTTC
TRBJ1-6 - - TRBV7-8 CASSLEGGSPLHF TGTGCCAGCAGCTTAGAAGGAGGTTCACCCCTCCACTTT
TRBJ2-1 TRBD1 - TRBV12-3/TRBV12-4 CASSGQGTREQFF TGTGCCAGCAGCGGACAGGGAACTCGTGAGCAGTTCTTC
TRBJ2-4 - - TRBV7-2 CASSSWTPLAKNIQYF TGTGCCAGCAGCTCGTGGACGCCGCTAGCCAAAAACATTCAGTACTTC
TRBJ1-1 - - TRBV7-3 CASEGHGVNTEAFF TGTGCCAGCGAGGGGCATGGGGTGAACACTGAAGCTTTCTTT
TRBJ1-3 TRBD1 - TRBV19 CASSHRGSGNTIYF TGTGCCAGTAGCCACAGGGGGTCTGGAAACACCATATATTTT
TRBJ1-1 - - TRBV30 CAWSIPPGDFRRNTEAFF TGTGCCTGGAGTATCCCTCCGGGAGACTTTCGTAGGAACACTGAAGCTTTCTTT
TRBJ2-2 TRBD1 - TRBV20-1 CSAPDRSYGELFF TGCAGTGCCCCGGACAGGTCGTACGGGGAGCTGTTTTTT
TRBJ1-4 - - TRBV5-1 CASSPGTINEKLFF TGCGCCAGCAGCCCCGGGACCATCAATGAAAAACTGTTTTTT
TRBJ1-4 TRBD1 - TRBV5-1 CASSVTGTGGATNEKLFF TGCGCCAGCAGCGTAACCGGGACAGGGGGAGCAACTAATGAAAAACTGTTTTTT